Each of the 17 T cell receptor beta chains below was sequenced from the same sample in a study of cytomegalovirus exposure and HLA in healthy donors. The PCR had 60 Vbeta and 13 Jbeta primers. Clones were sequenced by immunoSEQ multiplex PCR, and TCRdb holds only the in-frame ones, with some missing. The sample yields some 67,000 clones, about 77% seen once. Sequences were obtained from PBMCs. The source of these receptors is a man aged 35-49 years in good health and CMV-seronegative.

This chain links TRBV7-6 with TRBJ2-3; the D gene is possibly TRBD2 (5 bases). V was cut by 7 bases and J by 4 bases, with 18 bases left in between. In germline, CDR1 is SGHVS, CDR2 FNYEAQ. The CDR3 totals 15 residues. The DNA for the CDR3 is TGTGCCAGCACCTATGGGGAGATGGAGGCAGATACGCAGTATTTT. As protein: CASTYGEMEADTQYF.

V is TRBV13 and J is TRBJ2-7; D not certain. The CDR3 has 14 amino acids. Germline V CDR1 and CDR2: PRHDT, FYEKMQ (reference sequence). The V gene lost 2 bases and the J gene lost 2 bases, with 10 bases spanning the gap. This chain's CDR3 is CASSLYQAPYEQYF. The CDR3 DNA sequence: TGTGCCAGCAGCTTATATCAGGCCCCCTACGAGCAGTACTTC.

V and J are TRBV28 and TRBJ2-7; 9 bases are a match to TRBD2. J was trimmed by 0 bases and V by 0 bases; bases with no gene match: 0. This CDR3 has 15 amino acids. The germline gives CDR1 MDHEN, CDR2 SYDVKM. The CDR3 is CASSLWTSGSYEQYF. CDR3 sequence (DNA): TGTGCCAGCAGTTTATGGACTAGCGGCTCCTACGAGCAGTACTTC.

The J gene is TRBJ1-1, the V gene TRBV7-2, with 11 bases that match TRBD1. This CDR3 is 17 amino acids long. Unmatched junction bases numbered 8, after V lost 5 bases and J lost 0 bases. The germline V gene encodes CDR1 SGHTA and CDR2 FQGNSA. CDR3 DNA: TGTGCCAGCAGCACCAGGACAGGGGGCATCATGAACACTGAAGCTTTCTTT. Its translation is CASSTRTGGIMNTEAFF.

The V call is TRBV7-2, the J call TRBJ2-4, with a possible D match to TRBD2 (6 bases). CDR3 length: 19 residues. Deletions cut 2 bases from V and 0 bases from J, with 20 bases between. Germline values: CDR1 SGHTA, CDR2 FQGNSA. The chain's CDR3 is CASSLPGVGGALAKNIQYF. CDR3 DNA: TGTGCCAGCAGCTTACCGGGGGTTGGCGGAGCATTAGCCAAAAACATTCAGTACTTC.

The chain couples TRBV6-5 to TRBJ2-7; unclear D gene. CDR3 length: 14 residues. Germline assignment: CDR1 MNHEY and CDR2 SVGAGI. The V end lost 0 bases, the J end lost 3 bases, and 9 bases lay between the germline ends. The CDR3 is CASSYSPSIYEQYF. As DNA, the CDR3 is TGTGCCAGCAGTTACTCCCCCAGTATCTACGAGCAGTACTTC.

This clone has more than one count but fewer than ten. The chain joins TRBV6-5 to TRBJ1-1, with D unresolved. Deletions cut 1 base from V and 7 bases from J, with 10 bases between. The germline gives CDR1 MNHEY, CDR2 SVGAGI. The CDR3 extends over 13 amino acids. The CDR3 is CASSYFPGSEAFF. CDR3 nucleotide sequence: TGTGCCAGCAGTTACTTTCCAGGAAGTGAAGCTTTCTTT.

The rearrangement joins TRBV11-3 to TRBJ2-1, with 12 bases that match TRBD2. J gave up 8 bases and V 2 bases, and 4 bases lay outside the gene matches. Looked up from germline, CDR1 is SGHNT and CDR2 is YENEEA. The CDR3 consists of 15 residues. In nucleotides, the CDR3 is TGTGCCAGCAGCTTAAGTCTAGCGGGAGGGCATGAGCAGTTCTTC. Translating it yields CASSLSLAGGHEQFF.

The rearrangement links TRBV5-4 to TRBJ2-6; no reliable D call. Per germline, CDR1 SGHNT and CDR2 YYREEE (reference sequence). This CDR3 contains 13 residues. V lost 5 bases to trimming and J lost 4 bases, with 7 bases between them. CDR3 protein: CASSKAGANVLTF. The DNA of the CDR3 is TGTGCCAGCAGTAAAGCGGGGGCCAACGTCCTGACTTTC.

The chain uses TRBV6-1 and TRBJ2-2; possible D gene TRBD1, 6 bases. This CDR3 is 15 amino acids long. The V and J ends lost 5 bases and 0 bases respectively, with 10 bases between them. CDR1 is MNHNS, CDR2 SASEGT, per germline. The CDR3 protein is CASSKGQPNTGELFF. The CDR3 region has the DNA TGTGCCAGCAGTAAAGGACAGCCGAACACCGGGGAGCTGTTTTTT.

The J gene is TRBJ2-7, the V gene TRBV5-4, with TRBD1 identical over 8 bases. CDR3 length equals 15 residues. V dropped 1 base and J dropped 6; count of bases not matched to a gene: 9. The V gene's germline CDR1 is SGHNT and CDR2 YYREEE (reference sequence). Here the CDR3 reads CASSLTQGAKGEQYF. CDR3 bases: TGTGCCAGCAGCTTGACTCAGGGGGCAAAAGGCGAGCAGTACTTC.

J is TRBJ2-3 and V is TRBV18; TRBD2 aligns across 13 bases. Germline CDR1 and CDR2: KGHSH and LQKENI. V was clipped by 5 bases and J by 3 bases; unmatched bases: 2. CDR3 size: 15 residues. The DNA of the CDR3 is TGTGCCAGCTCATTGGGACTAGCGGGGACAGATACGCAGTATTTT. Translation gives CASSLGLAGTDTQYF.

The rearrangement uses TRBV2 and TRBJ1-1; D uncertain. The CDR3 runs to 11 residues. Germline V gene lookup returns CDR1 SNHLY and CDR2 FYNNEI. Trimming pared 5 bases from V and 6 bases from J, leaving 7 bases between. The chain's CDR3 is CASSPSSEAFF. As DNA, the CDR3 is TGTGCCAGCAGTCCTAGTTCTGAAGCTTTCTTT.

This clone occurred once. The chain recombines TRBV29-1 with TRBJ2-3; D not certain. CDR3 length equals 14 residues. The ends were cut back, 6 bases at V and 2 bases at J, with 15 bases in the middle. From germline, CDR1 is SQVTM and CDR2 ANQGSEA. The CDR3 coding sequence is TGCAGCGTCGAGTCTCGTACTACCACAGATACGCAGTATTTT. Translating gives CSVESRTTTDTQYF.

The J gene is TRBJ2-5, the V gene TRBV4-2; possibly TRBD2 for D (7 bases). CDR3 length: 15 amino acids. Trimming took off 0 bases at V and 2 bases at J, with 10 bases between the two ends. From germline, CDR1 is LGHNA and CDR2 YNFKEQ. The CDR3 nucleotides read TGTGCCAGCAGCCAAGAGGGGGGGACACAAGAGACCCAGTACTTC. This encodes CASSQEGGTQETQYF.

The gene calls are TRBV27 and TRBJ1-1, with D perhaps matching TRBD1 (5 bases). V lost 5 bases to trimming and J lost 0 bases, with 16 bases between them. Germline V gene data show CDR1 as MNHEY and CDR2 as SMNVEV (reference sequence). The CDR3 totals 16 residues. In nucleotides, the CDR3 is TGTGCCAGCAGTCCCGTCCGACAGATCATGAACACTGAAGCTTTCTTT. This encodes CASSPVRQIMNTEAFF.

The chain uses TRBV7-9 and TRBJ1-1, with D hard to call. The CDR3 runs 12 residues. CDR1 SEHNR and CDR2 FQNEAQ come from the germline V gene (reference sequence). V lost 8 bases, J lost 3 bases, and 10 bases lay in between. The CDR3 DNA reads TGTGCCAGCGGAACCGCGGACACTGAAGCTTTCTTT. Its translation is CASGTADTEAFF.